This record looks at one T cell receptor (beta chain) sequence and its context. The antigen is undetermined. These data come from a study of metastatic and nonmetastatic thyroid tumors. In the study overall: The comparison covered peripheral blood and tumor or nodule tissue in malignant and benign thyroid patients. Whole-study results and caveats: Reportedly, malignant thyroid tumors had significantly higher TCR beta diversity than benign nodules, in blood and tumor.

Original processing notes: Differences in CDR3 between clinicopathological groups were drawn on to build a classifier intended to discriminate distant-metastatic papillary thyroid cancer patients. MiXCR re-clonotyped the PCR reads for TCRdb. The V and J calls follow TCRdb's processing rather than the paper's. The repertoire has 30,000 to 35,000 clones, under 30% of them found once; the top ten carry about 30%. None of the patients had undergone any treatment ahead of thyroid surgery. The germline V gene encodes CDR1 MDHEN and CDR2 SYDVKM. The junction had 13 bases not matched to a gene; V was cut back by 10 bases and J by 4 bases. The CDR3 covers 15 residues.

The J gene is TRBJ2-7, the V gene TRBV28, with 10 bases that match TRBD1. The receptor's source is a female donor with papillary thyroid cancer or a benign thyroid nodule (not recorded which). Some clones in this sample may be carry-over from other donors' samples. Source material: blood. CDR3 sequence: CATSPGDRGEYEQYF. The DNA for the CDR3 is TGTGCCACCTCGCCAGGGGACAGGGGAGAGTACGAGCAGTACTTC.